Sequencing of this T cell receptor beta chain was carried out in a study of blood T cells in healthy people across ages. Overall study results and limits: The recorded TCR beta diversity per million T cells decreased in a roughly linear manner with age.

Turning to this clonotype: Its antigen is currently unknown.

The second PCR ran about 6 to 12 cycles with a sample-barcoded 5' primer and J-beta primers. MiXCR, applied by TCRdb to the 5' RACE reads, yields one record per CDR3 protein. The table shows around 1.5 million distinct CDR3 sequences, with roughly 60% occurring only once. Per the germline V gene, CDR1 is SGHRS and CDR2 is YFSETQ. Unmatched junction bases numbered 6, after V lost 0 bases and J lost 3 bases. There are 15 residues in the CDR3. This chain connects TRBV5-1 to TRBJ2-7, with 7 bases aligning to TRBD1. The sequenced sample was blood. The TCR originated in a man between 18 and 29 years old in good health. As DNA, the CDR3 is TGCGCCAGCAGCTTGGAAGTGACAGGGTTCTACGAGCAGTACTTC. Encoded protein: CASSLEVTGFYEQYF. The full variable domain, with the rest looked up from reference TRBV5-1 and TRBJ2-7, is KAGVTQTPRYLIKTRGQQVTLSCSPISGHRSVSWYQQTPGQGLQFLFEYFSETQRNKGNFPGRFSGRQFSNSRSEMNVSTLELGDSALYLCASSLEVTGFYEQYFGPGTRLTVT.